The entry that follows covers one T cell receptor beta chain sequence. This specimen belongs to a study of blood T cell repertoires in COVID-19. Study-level information: From the United States, Italy and Spain came samples of acute and convalescent COVID-19. Sources were T cells, B-cell-depleted T cells, or PBMCs; the material itself was cDNA or gDNA.

Participants were aged about 18 to 95 years, lived in 24 US areas, and enrolled virtually. Only in-frame clones appear in the TCRdb table, and some are missing; sequencing was by immunoSEQ multiplex PCR. The sample includes roughly 200,000 clones, 75% to 90% of them seen just once. The germline gives CDR1 LGHDT, CDR2 YNNKEL (reference sequence). This CDR3 is built from 13 residues. The V end lost 5 bases, the J end lost 3 bases, and 10 bases lay between the germline ends. The source is a woman between 40 and 50 years old with acute COVID-19. The V and J genes are TRBV3-1 (or the pseudogene TRBV3-2) and TRBJ1-2, with a weak D call TRBD1 (6 bases). What was sequenced was PBMCs or T cells enriched from blood (not recorded which). CDR3 in DNA: TGTGCCAGCAGCGGGACACAGTACTATGGCTACACCTTC. Amino acid sequence: CASSGTQYYGYTF.